One sample yielded the 29 T cell receptor beta chains listed below, sequenced in a study of blood T cell repertoires in COVID-19. Generated by immunoSEQ multiplex PCR, the TCRdb table keeps only in-frame clones and is missing some. Here the sample spans around 220,000 clones, about 86% being singletons. Sequenced sample: peripheral blood. The receptor set was obtained from a man younger than 35 with active or convalescent COVID-19.

The V and J genes are TRBV30 and TRBJ1-1; D not certain. Germline V lookup: CDR1 GTSNPN, CDR2 SVGIG (reference sequence). The CDR3 covers 13 residues. V lost 0 bases, J lost 6 bases, and 11 bases lay in between. CDR3 loop: CAWSVLEGAEAFF. The CDR3 DNA is TGTGCCTGGAGTGTACTTGAGGGCGCTGAAGCTTTCTTT.

V and J are TRBV11-2 and TRBJ1-2, with 9 bases identical to TRBD1. The CDR3 covers 15 residues. J lost 4 bases, V lost 1 base, and 4 bases had no gene match. CDR1 SGHAT and CDR2 FQNNGV come from the germline V gene. DNA of the CDR3: TGTGCCAGCAGCTTAGCGGACAGGGGAGGCTATGGCTACACCTTC. Protein sequence: CASSLADRGGYGYTF.

The CDR3 sequence is CASSVYSSQPQHF. CDR3 in DNA: TGTGCCAGTAGTGTATACTCATCCCAGCCCCAGCATTTT. The chain carries TRBV19 and TRBJ1-5; D ambiguous. The CDR3 covers 13 residues. V lost 5 bases, J lost 7 bases, and 12 bases lay in between. Germline CDR1 and CDR2: LNHDA and SQIVND (reference sequence).

The chain carries TRBV4-3 and TRBJ1-2; the match to TRBD1 covers 10 bases. The V segment lost 1 base and the J segment 4 bases; nucleotides outside the gene matches: 9. The CDR3 runs to 17 residues. Germline V CDR1 and CDR2: LGHNA, YSLEER. CDR3 DNA: TGCGCCAGCAGCCAAGGGGTCCGGACAGGGGGTGGCTATGGCTACACCTTC. This translates into CASSQGVRTGGGYGYTF.

This chain links TRBV7-2 with TRBJ1-2, with D perhaps matching TRBD1 (5 bases). Germline values: CDR1 SGHTA, CDR2 FQGNSA. The CDR3 sequence is 14 residues long. Trimming left V 4 bases short and J 5 bases short, with 14 bases between. The CDR3, as DNA: TGTGCCAGCAGCTCAAAGACAGTCAATTATGGCTACACCTTC. Protein sequence: CASSSKTVNYGYTF.

V and J are TRBV30 and TRBJ2-7, with 10 bases fitting TRBD1. Looked up from germline, CDR1 is GTSNPN and CDR2 is SVGIG (reference sequence). The V and J ends lost 3 bases and 1 base, in that order; junction bases with no gene match: 6. This CDR3 spans 15 amino acids. For the CDR3, the DNA is TGTGCCTGGAGCGTAGGGACAGGGGTTTCCTACGAGCAGTACTTC. Protein sequence: CAWSVGTGVSYEQYF.

CDR3 sequence reads: CASGRGRDEQFF. CDR3 bases: TGTGCCAGCGGTCGGGGTAGGGATGAGCAGTTCTTC. J is TRBJ2-1 and V is TRBV28; D perhaps matches TRBD2 (5 bases). The length of the CDR3 is 12 residues. The germline V and J ends were trimmed by 8 bases and 8 bases, with 13 bases remaining between them. Germline CDR1 and CDR2: MDHEN and SYDVKM.

The CDR3 protein is CSVEVGLDPEQFF. CDR3 nucleotide sequence: TGCAGCGTTGAAGTTGGACTAGATCCTGAGCAGTTCTTC. V and J are TRBV29-1 and TRBJ2-1; 7 bases agree with TRBD2. The CDR3 has 13 amino acids. J lost 9 bases, V lost 1 base, and 6 bases had no gene match. The germline gives CDR1 SQVTM, CDR2 ANQGSEA.

The J gene is TRBJ1-5, the V gene TRBV7-2; TRBD1 might be the D (6 bases). This CDR3 has 16 amino acids. V lost 1 base and J 5 bases, leaving 15 bases between the germline ends. Germline CDR1 reads SGHTA; CDR2 reads FQGNSA. CDR3 sequence (DNA): TGTGCCAGCAGCTTAGACGGTCGGGGGGCGGATCAGCCCCAGCATTTT. Protein: CASSLDGRGADQPQHF. Complete variable domain (other parts from reference TRBV7-2 and TRBJ1-5): GAGVSQSPSNKVTEKGKDVELRCDPISGHTALYWYRQSLGQGLEFLIYFQGNSAPDKSGLPSDRFSAERTGGSVSTLTIQRTQQEDSAVYLCASSLDGRGADQPQHFGDGTRLSIL.

This clone turned up a few times. The V gene is TRBV18, the J gene TRBJ2-2; D might be TRBD2 (6 bases). Germline loops: CDR1 KGHSH, CDR2 LQKENI. This CDR3 comprises 14 residues. Deletions cut 3 bases from V and 6 bases from J, with 11 bases between. CDR3 in DNA: TGTGCCAGCTCACCTCCGCGGGGATCCGGGGAGCTGTTTTTT. This gives the protein CASSPPRGSGELFF. The full variable domain, its missing parts supplied by reference TRBV18 and TRBJ2-2, is NAGVMQNPRHLVRRRGQEARLRCSPMKGHSHVYWYRQLPEEGLKFMVYLQKENIIDESGMPKERFSAEFPKEGPSILRIQQVVRGDSAAYFCASSPPRGSGELFFGEGSRLTVL.

The chain is built from TRBV29-1 and TRBJ1-3; perhaps TRBD1 as D (6 bases). Trimming pared 4 bases from V and 2 bases from J, leaving 12 bases between. The CDR3 totals 14 residues. Germline-derived CDR1 and CDR2 are SQVTM and ANQGSEA. The CDR3 DNA is TGCAGCGTTGGACTGGGACAAACTGGAAACACCATATATTTT. Amino acid sequence: CSVGLGQTGNTIYF.

CDR3 protein: CAWSGGSYEQYF. CDR3 DNA sequence: TGTGCCTGGAGTGGGGGCAGCTACGAGCAGTACTTC. The chain joins TRBV30 to TRBJ2-7; D perhaps matches TRBD1 (5 bases). CDR3 length: 12 residues. Trimming left V 1 base short and J 3 bases short, with 7 bases between. The V gene's germline CDR1 is GTSNPN and CDR2 SVGIG (reference sequence).

This clone has a handful of counts. The V call is TRBV19, the J call TRBJ2-5; TRBD1 matches at 10 bases. Germline CDR1 LNHDA, CDR2 SQIVND (reference sequence). The CDR3 spans 14 residues. The ends lost 1 base at V and 5 bases at J; junction bases unmatched: 1. DNA for the CDR3: TGTGCCAGTAGTATAGGACAGGGGGCGGAGACCCAGTACTTC. It is translated as CASSIGQGAETQYF.

The chain recombines TRBV7-2 with TRBJ1-1; D unclear. CDR1 and CDR2 (germline): SGHTA, FQGNSA. Trimming took off 5 bases at V and 7 bases at J, with 14 bases between the two ends. CDR3 length equals 13 residues. The chain's CDR3 is CASSIRGADEAFF. The CDR3 region has the DNA TGTGCCAGCAGCATTCGGGGTGCGGATGAAGCTTTCTTT.

The rearrangement uses TRBV6-4 and TRBJ2-5, with 9 nucleotides matching TRBD2. V lost 11 bases to trimming and J lost 1 base; unmatched junction nucleotides: 11. The CDR3 covers 15 residues. CDR1 is MRHNA, CDR2 SNTAGT, per germline. In DNA, the CDR3 is TGTGCCCGCCCCCCCGGACTAGCGCTCCAAGAGACCCAGTACTTC. As protein: CARPPGLALQETQYF.

The gene calls are TRBV24-1 and TRBJ2-1; 14 bases agree with TRBD2. The J segment lost 6 bases and the V segment lost 0 bases, leaving 6 bases of the junction unmatched. The CDR3 has 18 residues. Germline CDR1 and CDR2: KGHDR and SFDVKD. The CDR3 here is CATSDLPGLAGGCNEQFF. DNA for the CDR3: TGTGCCACCAGTGATTTGCCAGGACTAGCGGGAGGCTGCAATGAGCAGTTCTTC.

V and J are TRBV4-1 and TRBJ1-1; D is unclear. The CDR3 sequence is 13 residues long. Deletions cut 5 bases from V and 4 bases from J, with 11 bases between. Germline CDR1 MGHRA, CDR2 YSYEKL. DNA for the CDR3: TGCGCCAGCAGCGATACCGGAGGCACTGAAGCTTTCTTT. Translation: CASSDTGGTEAFF.

J is TRBJ2-1 and V is TRBV7-9, with D maybe TRBD1 (6 bases). CDR3 size: 12 residues. Germline V gene lookup returns CDR1 SEHNR and CDR2 FQNEAQ (reference sequence). Trimming stripped 8 bases from V and 7 bases from J, with 12 bases between. CDR3 DNA sequence: TGTGCCAGCGGGGGCAGATCAAATGAGCAGTTCTTC. Protein: CASGGRSNEQFF.

V is TRBV9 and J is TRBJ2-2; D gene ambiguous. V was clipped by 3 bases and J by 1 base, with 7 bases between them. Germline V gene sequence: CDR1 SGDLS, CDR2 YYNGEE. CDR3 length equals 14 residues. The CDR3 DNA is TGTGCCAGCAGCGCTGAGTGGAACACCGGGGAGCTGTTTTTT. It is translated as CASSAEWNTGELFF.

This chain connects TRBV27 to TRBJ2-3; 7 bases match TRBD2. CDR3 length equals 15 residues. Germline assignment: CDR1 MNHEY and CDR2 SMNVEV (reference sequence). The CDR3 loop reads CDAGRKRDCTDTQYF. The DNA of the CDR3 is TGTGACGCCGGTAGAAAGCGGGATTGTACAGATACGCAGTATTTT.

The rearrangement uses TRBV10-2 and TRBJ2-1, with D uncertain. The germline gives CDR1 WSHSY, CDR2 SAAADI. Trimming stripped 1 base from V and 0 bases from J, with 7 bases between. CDR3 size: 15 residues. This CDR3 reads CASSEYASSYNEQFF. CDR3 nucleotides: TGCGCCAGCAGTGAGTACGCCAGCTCCTACAATGAGCAGTTCTTC.

This chain uses TRBV30 with TRBJ1-1; D ambiguous. This CDR3 contains 13 residues. V gave up 6 bases and J gave up 0 bases, with 11 bases separating them. Germline loops: CDR1 GTSNPN, CDR2 SVGIG (reference sequence). The DNA of the CDR3 is TGTGCCTGTCAGCGAGCCATGAACACTGAAGCTTTCTTT. Its protein is CACQRAMNTEAFF. The full variable domain, its missing parts supplied by reference TRBV30 and TRBJ1-1, is SQTIHQWPATLVQPVGSPLSLECTVEGTSNPNLYWYRQAAGRGLQLLFYSVGIGQISSEVPQNLSASRPQDRQFILSSKKLLLSDSGFYLCACQRAMNTEAFFGQGTRLTVV.

V gene TRBV10-1 combines with J gene TRBJ2-7; maybe TRBD2 (5 bases). V gave up 4 bases and J gave up 4 bases, with 11 bases separating them. Germline lookup yields CDR1 WNHNN and CDR2 SYGVQD (reference sequence). This CDR3 region has 13 residues. The CDR3 nucleotides are TGCGCCAGCAGTGTCGGGATCCTATACGAGCAGTACTTC. Amino acids: CASSVGILYEQYF.

The V and J genes are TRBV12-3 or TRBV12-4 and TRBJ2-2; no reliable D call. Trimming removed 6 bases at V and 9 bases at J, with 8 bases between. CDR3 length: 11 amino acids. In DNA, the CDR3 is TGTGCCAGCAGCCTAACCCGGGAGCTGTTTTTT. Translated, it gives CASSLTRELFF.

The chain has TRBV24-1 and TRBJ2-2; TRBD2 might be the D (5 bases). The CDR3 sequence is 14 residues long. Germline CDR1 KGHDR, CDR2 SFDVKD. V shed 4 bases and J shed 3 bases, with 8 bases lying between them. The CDR3 reads CATSDRGHTGELFF. As DNA, the CDR3 is TGTGCCACCAGTGACCGCGGGCACACCGGGGAGCTGTTTTTT.

The rearrangement uses TRBV7-3 and TRBJ2-5; D possibly corresponds to TRBD2 (6 bases). The germline CDR1 and CDR2 sequences are SGHTA and FQGTGA. V lost 0 bases and J 2 bases, leaving 10 bases between the germline ends. The CDR3 totals 15 residues. Written as DNA, the CDR3 is TGTGCCAGCAGCTTAACGTTAGCGGCGCAAGAGACCCAGTACTTC. Translating gives CASSLTLAAQETQYF.

This chain connects TRBV20-1 to TRBJ1-1; D remains unclear. Germline V gene lookup returns CDR1 DFQATT and CDR2 SNEGSKA (reference sequence). CDR3 length equals 12 residues. The ends were cut back, 3 bases at V and 1 base at J, with 6 bases in the middle. DNA for the CDR3: TGCAGTGCTAGTATTCAGAACACTGAAGCTTTCTTT. Translation gives CSASIQNTEAFF.

V is TRBV6-5 and J is TRBJ1-6; 11 nucleotides agree with TRBD1. The CDR3 covers 15 residues. Losses at the gene ends were 6 bases for V and 7 bases for J; bases not matched to a gene: 5. Germline CDR1 is MNHEY and CDR2 is SVGAGI. The CDR3 loop is CASRRDRGDNSPLHF. CDR3 DNA: TGTGCCAGCAGGCGGGACAGGGGGGACAATTCACCCCTCCACTTT.

J is TRBJ2-1 and V is TRBV7-2, with D tentatively TRBD1 (5 bases). The CDR3 is 14 amino acids. The V end was cut by 0 bases, the J end by 3 bases, with 6 bases between. Looked up from germline, CDR1 is SGHTA and CDR2 is FQGNSA. Written as DNA, the CDR3 is TGTGCCAGCAGCTTAGCGCAGGGCTACAATGAGCAGTTCTTC. Translated, it gives CASSLAQGYNEQFF. Full variable domain (outside the CDR3, taken from reference TRBV7-2 and TRBJ2-1): GAGVSQSPSNKVTEKGKDVELRCDPISGHTALYWYRQSLGQGLEFLIYFQGNSAPDKSGLPSDRFSAERTGGSVSTLTIQRTQQEDSAVYLCASSLAQGYNEQFFGPGTRLTVL.